This entry concerns a single T cell receptor (beta chain). These data come from a study of blood T cell repertoires in COVID-19. Study-wide background: For recovered donors of Cohort 3, there were two negative PCRs, clearance, or symptom resolution. From the United States, Italy and Spain came samples of acute and convalescent COVID-19.

The CDR3 is 13 amino acids. J lost 8 bases, V lost 1 base, and 1 base had no gene match. Germline loops: CDR1 MNHEY, CDR2 SVGAGI. Assignments of participants to cohorts depended upon their own reported clinical history. In the source study's methods: Amplification with reference gene primers provided the estimates of nucleated cell counts. TCRdb's copy holds only in-frame clones and misses some; the assay was immunoSEQ multiplex PCR. V, J and clone size are taken as reported in that table, and D and trimming were inferred from the DNA itself. Among around 300,000 clones listed, more than 75% were seen once.

The source is an older woman in a cohort exposed to, infected with or recovered from COVID-19 (not recorded which). The source material was PBMCs or T cells enriched from blood (not recorded which). The chain has TRBV6-5 and TRBJ1-2; 10 nucleotides align to TRBD1. As DNA, the CDR3 is TGTGCCAGCAGTTACTGGACAGGGGGGGGCTACACCTTC. It translates to CASSYWTGGGYTF.